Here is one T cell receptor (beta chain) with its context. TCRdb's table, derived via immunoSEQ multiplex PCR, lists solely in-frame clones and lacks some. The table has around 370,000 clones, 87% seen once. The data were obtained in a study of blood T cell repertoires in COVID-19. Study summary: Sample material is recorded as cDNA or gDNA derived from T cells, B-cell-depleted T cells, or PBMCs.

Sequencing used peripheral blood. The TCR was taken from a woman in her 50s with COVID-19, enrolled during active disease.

The CDR3 loop is CASSGRTGTFGGYTF. CDR3 nucleotide sequence: TGCGCCAGCAGCGGGAGGACAGGGACGTTTGGGGGCTACACCTTC. V is TRBV5-1 and J is TRBJ1-2; 8 bases fit TRBD1. J lost 8 bases, V lost 4 bases, and 13 bases had no gene match. This CDR3 is built from 15 residues. Germline V CDR1 and CDR2: SGHRS, YFSETQ.